Sequencing of this TCR beta chain was carried out in a study of identical twins. Study-level points and caveats: Insertion counts were lower in abundant cord blood beta clonotypes, a trend that memory repertoires did not show. Within beta out-of-frame sequences, the excess sharing observed between twins was weaker.

A universal primer site was created by template switching, with the cDNA bearing unique molecular identifiers. From the 5' RACE reads, TCRdb called clonotypes with MiXCR, one entry per CDR3 protein. The sample lists some 630,000 distinct CDR3 sequences; 7% to 7.5% were seen once. J lost 5 bases, V lost 2 bases, and 3 bases had no gene match. The CDR3 totals 15 residues. CDR1 is LGHDT, CDR2 YNNKEL, per germline (reference sequence). Points on this clonotype: As yet, its antigen is unknown.

These data were also filed under a second study, of yellow fever vaccine responses in identical twins. That paper states: As reported, the vaccine T cell response of twins seemed partly convergent and partly personalized.

The chain employs TRBV3-1 and TRBJ2-5; 12 nucleotides match TRBD2. The receptor's source is a woman aged 18-35 years in good health. The sample comprised PBMCs. CDR3 protein: CASSQLAGGLETQYF. For the CDR3, the DNA is TGTGCCAGCAGCCAACTAGCGGGGGGGCTTGAGACCCAGTACTTC.